This record covers a single TCR beta chain. As handled by the study authors: Amplification from reference gene primers served as the basis for estimated nucleated cell counts. Sequenced by immunoSEQ multiplex PCR; TCRdb stores in-frame clones only, minus some. The V and J calls and clone size are taken from that table; D and trimming were inferred from the DNA. The data hold roughly 320,000 clones, with 70% to 90% observed a single time. These data come from a study of blood T cell repertoires in COVID-19. For the study at large: Donors in the United States, Italy and Spain gave samples during acute or convalescent COVID-19. PBMCs, B-cell-depleted T cells, or T cells were the source of the cDNA or gDNA that made up the material.

The CDR3 runs 18 residues. The V end lost 3 bases, the J end lost 0 bases, and 19 bases lay between the germline ends. Germline-derived CDR1 and CDR2 are SGHDT and YYEEEE. Seattle's enrolled individuals joined amid active infection and were then monitored longitudinally. The chain uses TRBV5-6 and TRBJ2-1; tentative D call: TRBD1 (7 bases). The source of this sequence is a woman in her forties or fifties with COVID-19, enrolled during active disease. Sequencing was done on a sample of peripheral blood. CDR3 bases: TGTGCCAGCAGCTCCATAGTCAGGGGGACTGGCTCCTACAATGAGCAGTTCTTC. It yields the protein CASSSIVRGTGSYNEQFF.